The clone carrying this T cell receptor (beta chain) was counted only a few times. Antigen: not known. V was shortened by 6 bases and J by 3 bases, with 15 bases between the two germline ends. CDR3 length equals 14 residues. CDR1 and CDR2 (germline): MDHEN, SYDVKM. Each sample had two DNA replicates, 0.5 ug blood or roughly 1.6 ug tissue. Here immunoSEQ multiplex PCR was the method, and the copy in TCRdb shows in-frame clones only, minus some. Here the sample spans some 36,000 clones, 74% being singletons. This entry belongs to a study of early stage breast cancer tumors. Overall study results and limits: Tumor and normal breast were distinguished via blood comparison in about 90% of the 16 patients.

The V gene is TRBV28, the J gene TRBJ2-7; D not certain. The sample comprised blood. The clonotype comes from a person in their sixties with breast cancer. This CDR3 is CASRRSTAYYEQYF. DNA for the CDR3: TGTGCCAGCAGGAGGAGTACGGCTTACTACGAGCAGTACTTC.